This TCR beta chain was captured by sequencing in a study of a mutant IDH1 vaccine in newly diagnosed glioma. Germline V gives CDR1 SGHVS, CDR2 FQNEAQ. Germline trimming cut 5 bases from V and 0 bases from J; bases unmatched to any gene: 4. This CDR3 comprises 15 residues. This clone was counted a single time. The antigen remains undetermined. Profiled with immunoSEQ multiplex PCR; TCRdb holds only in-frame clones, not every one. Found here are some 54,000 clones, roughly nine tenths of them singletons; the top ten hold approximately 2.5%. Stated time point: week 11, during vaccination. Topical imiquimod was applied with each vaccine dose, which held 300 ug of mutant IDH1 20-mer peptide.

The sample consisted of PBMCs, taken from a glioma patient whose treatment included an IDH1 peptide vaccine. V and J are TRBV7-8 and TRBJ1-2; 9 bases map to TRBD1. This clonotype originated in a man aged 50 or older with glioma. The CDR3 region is CASSPQGAANYGYTF. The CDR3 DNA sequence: TGTGCCAGCAGCCCACAGGGGGCGGCTAACTATGGCTACACCTTC.